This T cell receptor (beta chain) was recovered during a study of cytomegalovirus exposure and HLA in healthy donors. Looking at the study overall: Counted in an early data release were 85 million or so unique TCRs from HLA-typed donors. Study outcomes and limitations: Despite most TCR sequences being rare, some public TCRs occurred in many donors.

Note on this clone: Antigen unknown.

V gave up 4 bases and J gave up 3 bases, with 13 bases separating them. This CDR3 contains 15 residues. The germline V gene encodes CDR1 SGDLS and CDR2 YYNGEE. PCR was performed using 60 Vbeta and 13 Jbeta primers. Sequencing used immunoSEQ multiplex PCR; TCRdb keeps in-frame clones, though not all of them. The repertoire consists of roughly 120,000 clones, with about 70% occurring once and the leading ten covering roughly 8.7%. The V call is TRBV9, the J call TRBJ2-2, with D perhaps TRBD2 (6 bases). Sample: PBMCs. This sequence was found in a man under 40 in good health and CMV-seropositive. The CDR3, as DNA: TGTGCCAGCAGCCCCCCGGGACTTGACACCGGGGAGCTGTTTTTT. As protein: CASSPPGLDTGELFF.